The clone carrying this T cell receptor beta chain was seen once. The antigen remains undetermined. V shed 5 bases, J shed 5 bases, and the junction held 8 bases outside the gene matches. The CDR3 contains 15 residues. Germline assignment: CDR1 SGHVS and CDR2 FQNEAQ. The sample is drawn from a study of cytomegalovirus exposure and HLA in healthy donors. Overall study findings and caveats: Per published accounts, TCR beta sequences correctly predicted the HLA-A and HLA-B alleles of most subjects.

In the PCR, 60 Vbeta and 13 Jbeta primers were used. TCRdb keeps only in-frame clones here, not all; method: immunoSEQ multiplex PCR. Seen here are 150,000 to 180,000 clones, around 79% observed once, and the top ten hold approximately 8%. V is TRBV7-8 and J is TRBJ1-4; 7 bases match TRBD1. Sequenced input: PBMCs. The TCR originated in a man between 25 and 39 years old in good health and CMV-seropositive. The CDR3 region is CASSPGAGGNEKLFF. CDR3 nucleotide sequence: TGTGCCAGCAGCCCAGGGGCAGGGGGGAATGAAAAACTGTTTTTT. Full variable domain (outside the CDR3, taken from reference TRBV7-8 and TRBJ1-4): GAGVSQSPRYKVAKRGQDVALRCDPISGHVSLFWYQQALGQGPEFLTYFQNEAQLDKSGLPSDRFFAERPEGSVSTLKIQRTQQEDSAVYLCASSPGAGGNEKLFFGSGTQLSVL.